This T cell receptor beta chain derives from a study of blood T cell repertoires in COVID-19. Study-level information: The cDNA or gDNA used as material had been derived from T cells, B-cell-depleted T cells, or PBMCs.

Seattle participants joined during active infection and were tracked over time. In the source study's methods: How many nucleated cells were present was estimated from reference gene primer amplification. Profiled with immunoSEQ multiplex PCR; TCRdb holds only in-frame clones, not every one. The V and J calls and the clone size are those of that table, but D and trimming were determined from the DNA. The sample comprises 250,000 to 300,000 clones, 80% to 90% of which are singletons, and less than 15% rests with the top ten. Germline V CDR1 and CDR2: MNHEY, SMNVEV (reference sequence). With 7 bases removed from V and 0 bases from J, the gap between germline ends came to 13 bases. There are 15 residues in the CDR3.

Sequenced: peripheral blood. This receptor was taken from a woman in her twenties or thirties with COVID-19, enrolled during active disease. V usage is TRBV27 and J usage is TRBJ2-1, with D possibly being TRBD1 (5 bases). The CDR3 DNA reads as TGTGCCAGCAAGGCAGGGCTGAGCTCCTACAATGAGCAGTTCTTC. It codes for CASKAGLSSYNEQFF.